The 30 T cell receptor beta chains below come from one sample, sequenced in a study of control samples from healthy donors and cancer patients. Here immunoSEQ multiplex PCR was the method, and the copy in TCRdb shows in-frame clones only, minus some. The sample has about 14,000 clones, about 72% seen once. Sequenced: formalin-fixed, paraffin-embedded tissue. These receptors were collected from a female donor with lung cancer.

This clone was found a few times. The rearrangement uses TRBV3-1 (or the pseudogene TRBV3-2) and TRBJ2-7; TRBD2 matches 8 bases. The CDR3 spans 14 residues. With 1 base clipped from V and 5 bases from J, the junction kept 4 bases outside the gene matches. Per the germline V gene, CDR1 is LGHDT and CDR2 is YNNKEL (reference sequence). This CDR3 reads CASSQGGRSHEQYF. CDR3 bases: TGTGCCAGCAGCCAAGGCGGGAGGAGCCACGAGCAGTACTTC.

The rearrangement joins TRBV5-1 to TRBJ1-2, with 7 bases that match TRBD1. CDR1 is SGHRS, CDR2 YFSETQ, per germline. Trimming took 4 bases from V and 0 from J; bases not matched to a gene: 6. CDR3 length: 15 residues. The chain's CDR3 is CASSREQGSNYGYTF. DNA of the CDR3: TGCGCCAGCAGCCGGGAACAGGGGTCTAACTATGGCTACACCTTC.

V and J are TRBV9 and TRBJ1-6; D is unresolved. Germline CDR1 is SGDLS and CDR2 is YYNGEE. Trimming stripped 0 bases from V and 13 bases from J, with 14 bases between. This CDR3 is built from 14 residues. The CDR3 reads CASSVAPQENPLHF. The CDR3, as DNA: TGTGCCAGCAGCGTAGCCCCCCAGGAGAATCCCCTCCACTTT.

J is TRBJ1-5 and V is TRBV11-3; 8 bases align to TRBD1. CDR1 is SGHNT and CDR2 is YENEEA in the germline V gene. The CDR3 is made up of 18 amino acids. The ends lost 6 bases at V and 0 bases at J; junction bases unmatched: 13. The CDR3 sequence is CASSPGGQESYSNQPQHF. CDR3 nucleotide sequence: TGTGCCAGCAGTCCGGGGGGACAGGAGTCTTATAGCAATCAGCCCCAGCATTTT.

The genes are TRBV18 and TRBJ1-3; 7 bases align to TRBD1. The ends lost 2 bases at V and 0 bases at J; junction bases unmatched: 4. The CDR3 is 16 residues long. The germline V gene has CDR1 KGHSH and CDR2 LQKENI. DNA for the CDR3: TGTGCCAGCTCACCAAACAGGGGAGACTCTGGAAACACCATATATTTT. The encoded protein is CASSPNRGDSGNTIYF.

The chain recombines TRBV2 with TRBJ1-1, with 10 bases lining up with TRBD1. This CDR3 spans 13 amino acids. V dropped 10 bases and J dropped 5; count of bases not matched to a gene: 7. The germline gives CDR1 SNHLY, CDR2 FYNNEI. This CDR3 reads CANRQGARTEAFF. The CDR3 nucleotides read TGTGCCAACAGACAGGGGGCGAGGACTGAAGCTTTCTTT.

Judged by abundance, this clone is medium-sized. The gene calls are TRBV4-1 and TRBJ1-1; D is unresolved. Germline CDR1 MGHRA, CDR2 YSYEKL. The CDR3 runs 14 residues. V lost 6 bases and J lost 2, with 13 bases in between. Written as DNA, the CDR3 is TGCGCCAGCAGGGCCGACGGGGAAAACACTGAAGCTTTCTTT. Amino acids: CASRADGENTEAFF.

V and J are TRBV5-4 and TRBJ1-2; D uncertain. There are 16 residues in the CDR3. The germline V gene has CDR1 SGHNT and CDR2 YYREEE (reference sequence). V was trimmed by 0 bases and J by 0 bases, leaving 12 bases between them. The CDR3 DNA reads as TGTGCCAGCAGCTTGGAAGGCCCGTTAGCTAACTATGGCTACACCTTC. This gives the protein CASSLEGPLANYGYTF.

The DNA of the CDR3 is TGTGCCAGTAGTCCCCAGGGAAACTCCTACGAGCAGTACTTC. It is translated as CASSPQGNSYEQYF. The chain employs TRBV19 and TRBJ2-7, with a tentative D call TRBD1 (5 bases). The CDR3 extends over 14 amino acids. Germline lookup yields CDR1 LNHDA and CDR2 SQIVND (reference sequence). Trimming took 5 bases from V and 0 from J, leaving 11 bases between them. Full variable domain (outside the CDR3, taken from reference TRBV19 and TRBJ2-7): DGGITQSPKYLFRKEGQNVTLSCEQNLNHDAMYWYRQDPGQGLRLIYYSQIVNDFQKGDIAEGYSVSREKKESFPLTVTSAQKNPTAFYLCASSPQGNSYEQYFGPGTRLTVT.

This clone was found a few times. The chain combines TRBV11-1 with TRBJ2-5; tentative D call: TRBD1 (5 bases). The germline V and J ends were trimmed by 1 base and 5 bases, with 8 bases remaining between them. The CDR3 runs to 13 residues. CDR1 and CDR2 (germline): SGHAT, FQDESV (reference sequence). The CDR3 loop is CASSLGGGETQYF. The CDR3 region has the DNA TGTGCCAGCAGCTTAGGGGGCGGCGAGACCCAGTACTTC. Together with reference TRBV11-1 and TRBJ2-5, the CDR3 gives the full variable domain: EAEVAQSPRYKITEKSQAVAFWCDPISGHATLYWYRQILGQGPELLVQFQDESVVDDSQLPKDRFSAERLKGVDSTLKIQPAELGDSAMYLCASSLGGGETQYFGPGTRLLVL.

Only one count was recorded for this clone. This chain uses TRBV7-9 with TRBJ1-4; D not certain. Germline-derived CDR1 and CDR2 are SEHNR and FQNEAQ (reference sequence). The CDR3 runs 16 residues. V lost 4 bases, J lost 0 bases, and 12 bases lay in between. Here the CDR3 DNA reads TGTGCCAGCAGCTCTCCCCTAGGCGCAACTAATGAAAAACTGTTTTTT. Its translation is CASSSPLGATNEKLFF.

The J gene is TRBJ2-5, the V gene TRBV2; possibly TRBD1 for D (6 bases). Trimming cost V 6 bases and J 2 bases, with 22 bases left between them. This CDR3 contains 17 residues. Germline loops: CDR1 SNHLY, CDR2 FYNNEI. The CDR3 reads CASSLLSGTGIQETQYF. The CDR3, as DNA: TGTGCCAGCAGCTTACTTTCGGGTACAGGGATTCAAGAGACCCAGTACTTC.

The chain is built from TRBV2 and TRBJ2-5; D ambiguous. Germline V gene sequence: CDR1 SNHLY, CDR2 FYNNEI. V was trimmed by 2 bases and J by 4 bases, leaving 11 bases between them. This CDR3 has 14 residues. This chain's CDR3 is CASSERSNGETQYF. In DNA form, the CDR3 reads TGTGCCAGCAGTGAAAGAAGTAACGGAGAGACCCAGTACTTC. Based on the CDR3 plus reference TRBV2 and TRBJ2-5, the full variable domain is EPEVTQTPSHQVTQMGQEVILRCVPISNHLYFYWYRQILGQKVEFLVSFYNNEISEKSEIFDDQFSVERPDGSNFTLKIRSTKLEDSAMYFCASSERSNGETQYFGPGTRLLVL.

CDR3 in DNA: TGTGCCAGTAGGAGGCAGGGACAGGGCAAAACAGATACGCAGTATTTT. Translated, it gives CASRRQGQGKTDTQYF. This chain joins TRBV19 and TRBJ2-3, with 9 positions matching TRBD1. Germline V gives CDR1 LNHDA, CDR2 SQIVND (reference sequence). The J segment lost 3 bases and the V segment lost 6 bases, leaving 10 bases of the junction unmatched. CDR3 size: 16 residues.

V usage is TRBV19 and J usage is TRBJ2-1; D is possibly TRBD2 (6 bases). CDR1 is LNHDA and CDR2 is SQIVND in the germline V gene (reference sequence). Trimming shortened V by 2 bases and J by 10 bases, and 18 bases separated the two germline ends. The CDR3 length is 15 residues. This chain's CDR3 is CASSIRKGGTLEQFF. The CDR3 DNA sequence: TGTGCCAGTAGTATAAGGAAAGGCGGGACTTTGGAGCAGTTCTTC.

The CDR3 DNA reads TGTGCCAGCAGTGAAACTAGCGGGGTAGCAGATACGCAGTATTTT. Encoded protein: CASSETSGVADTQYF. The J gene is TRBJ2-3, the V gene TRBV2; TRBD2 matches 10 bases. V shed 2 bases, J shed 4 bases, and the junction held 3 bases outside the gene matches. The germline V gene encodes CDR1 SNHLY and CDR2 FYNNEI. The CDR3 loop spans 15 amino acids.

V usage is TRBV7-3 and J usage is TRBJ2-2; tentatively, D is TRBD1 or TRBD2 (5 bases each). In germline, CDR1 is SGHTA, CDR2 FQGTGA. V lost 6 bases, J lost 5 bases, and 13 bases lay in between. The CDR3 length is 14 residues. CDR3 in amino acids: CASRQGARTGELFF. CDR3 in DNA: TGTGCCAGCAGGCAGGGAGCAAGGACCGGGGAGCTGTTTTTT.

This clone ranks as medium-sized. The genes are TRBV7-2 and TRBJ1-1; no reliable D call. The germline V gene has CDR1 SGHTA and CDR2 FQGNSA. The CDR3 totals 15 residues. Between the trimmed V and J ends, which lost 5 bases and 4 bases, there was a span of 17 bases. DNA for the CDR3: TGTGCCAGCAGCCCGAGTGGGCGGCTGAGCACTGAAGCTTTCTTT. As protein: CASSPSGRLSTEAFF.

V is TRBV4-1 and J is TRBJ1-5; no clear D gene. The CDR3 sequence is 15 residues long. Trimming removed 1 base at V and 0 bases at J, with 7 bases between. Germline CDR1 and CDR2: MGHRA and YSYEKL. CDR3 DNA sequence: TGCGCCAGCAGCCAAGGGGGTTATAGCAATCAGCCCCAGCATTTT. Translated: CASSQGGYSNQPQHF.

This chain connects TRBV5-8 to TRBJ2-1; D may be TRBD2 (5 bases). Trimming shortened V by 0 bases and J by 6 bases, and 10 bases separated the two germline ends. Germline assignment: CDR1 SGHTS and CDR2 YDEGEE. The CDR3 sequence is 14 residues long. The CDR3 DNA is TGTGCCAGCAGCTTGGGGACTTTTACCAATGAGCAGTTCTTC. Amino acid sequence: CASSLGTFTNEQFF.

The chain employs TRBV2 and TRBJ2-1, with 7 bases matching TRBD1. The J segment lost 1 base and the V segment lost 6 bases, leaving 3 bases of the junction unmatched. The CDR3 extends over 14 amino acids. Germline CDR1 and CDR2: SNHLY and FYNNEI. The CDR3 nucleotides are TGTGCCAGCAGGTCAGGGGGTTCCTACAATGAGCAGTTCTTC. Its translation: CASRSGGSYNEQFF.

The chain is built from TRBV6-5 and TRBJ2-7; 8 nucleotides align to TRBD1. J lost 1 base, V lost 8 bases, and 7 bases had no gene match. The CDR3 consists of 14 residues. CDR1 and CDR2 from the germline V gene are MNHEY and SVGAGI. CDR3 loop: CASAARGLSYEQYF. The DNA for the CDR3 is TGTGCCAGCGCCGCCAGGGGGCTTTCCTACGAGCAGTACTTC.

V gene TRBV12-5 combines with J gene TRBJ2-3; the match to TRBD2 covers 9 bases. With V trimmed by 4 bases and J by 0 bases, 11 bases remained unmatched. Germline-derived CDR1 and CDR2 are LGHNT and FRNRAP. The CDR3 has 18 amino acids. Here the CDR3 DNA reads TGTGCTAGTGGTTCCAGAGTAGGGACTAGCCCTAGCACAGATACGCAGTATTTT. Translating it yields CASGSRVGTSPSTDTQYF.

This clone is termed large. CDR3 DNA sequence: TGCGCCAGCAGTGAGTTTTATTGCACAGATACGCAGTATTTT. Translation: CASSEFYCTDTQYF. The chain combines TRBV10-1 with TRBJ2-3; D not resolved. Trimming pared 1 base from V and 1 base from J, leaving 6 bases between. The CDR3 runs 14 residues. Per the germline V gene, CDR1 is WNHNN and CDR2 is SYGVQD (reference sequence).

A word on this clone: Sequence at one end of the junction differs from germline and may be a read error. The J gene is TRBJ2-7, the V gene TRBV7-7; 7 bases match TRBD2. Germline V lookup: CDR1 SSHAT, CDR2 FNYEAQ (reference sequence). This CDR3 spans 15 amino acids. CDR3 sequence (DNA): TGTGCTAGCAGCCCCGCCCGGGGGGACCAATACGAGCAGTACTTC. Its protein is CASSPARGDQYEQYF.

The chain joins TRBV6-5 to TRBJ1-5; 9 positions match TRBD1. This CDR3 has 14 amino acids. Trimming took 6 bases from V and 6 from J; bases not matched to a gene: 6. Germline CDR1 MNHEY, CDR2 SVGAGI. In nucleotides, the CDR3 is TGTGCCAGCAGCCTTGGGACAGGGTCTCAGCCCCAGCATTTT. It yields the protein CASSLGTGSQPQHF.

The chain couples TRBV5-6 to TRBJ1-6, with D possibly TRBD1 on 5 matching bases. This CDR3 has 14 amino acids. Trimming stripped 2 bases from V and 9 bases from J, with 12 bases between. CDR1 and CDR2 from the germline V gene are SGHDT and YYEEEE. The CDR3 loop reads CASSFIGVSSPLHF. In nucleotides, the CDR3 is TGTGCCAGCAGCTTCATAGGGGTGAGTTCACCCCTCCACTTT.

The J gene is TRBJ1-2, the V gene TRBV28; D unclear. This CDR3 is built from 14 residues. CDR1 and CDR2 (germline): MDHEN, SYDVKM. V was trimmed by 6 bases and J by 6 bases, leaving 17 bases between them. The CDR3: CASRISLLGNGYTF. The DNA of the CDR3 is TGTGCCAGCAGGATTTCCCTTCTTGGGAATGGCTACACCTTC.

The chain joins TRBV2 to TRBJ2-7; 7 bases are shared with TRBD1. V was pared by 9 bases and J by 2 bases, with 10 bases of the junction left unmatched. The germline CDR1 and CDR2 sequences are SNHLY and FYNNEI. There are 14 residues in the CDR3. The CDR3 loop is CASLGQARPYEQYF. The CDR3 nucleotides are TGTGCCAGTCTAGGACAGGCAAGGCCCTACGAGCAGTACTTC.

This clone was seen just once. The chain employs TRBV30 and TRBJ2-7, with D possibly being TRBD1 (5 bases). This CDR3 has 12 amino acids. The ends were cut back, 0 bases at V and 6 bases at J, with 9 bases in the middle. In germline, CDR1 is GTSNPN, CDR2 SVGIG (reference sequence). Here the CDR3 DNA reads TGTGCCTGGAGTGTCAGGGTTTCCGAGCAGTACTTC. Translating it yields CAWSVRVSEQYF.